This T cell receptor beta chain emerged from a study of identical twins' blood T cells. Germline V lookup: CDR1 SGDLS, CDR2 YYNGEE. V was cut by 0 bases and J by 2 bases, with 7 bases left in between. CDR3 length: 14 amino acids. TCRdb re-called the 5' RACE reads with MiXCR, one entry per CDR3 protein. The profile covers hundreds of thousands of distinct CDR3 sequences, with about 28% appearing a single time and roughly 6.1% taken by the ten largest. This clonotype turned up a few times. The clonotype comes from a woman between 18 and 50 years old in good health. The sequenced sample consisted of PBMCs. V is TRBV9 and J is TRBJ2-3; no firm D call. In nucleotides, the CDR3 is TGTGCCAGCAGCGTAGTAGAGAACACAGATACGCAGTATTTT. This gives the protein CASSVVENTDTQYF.